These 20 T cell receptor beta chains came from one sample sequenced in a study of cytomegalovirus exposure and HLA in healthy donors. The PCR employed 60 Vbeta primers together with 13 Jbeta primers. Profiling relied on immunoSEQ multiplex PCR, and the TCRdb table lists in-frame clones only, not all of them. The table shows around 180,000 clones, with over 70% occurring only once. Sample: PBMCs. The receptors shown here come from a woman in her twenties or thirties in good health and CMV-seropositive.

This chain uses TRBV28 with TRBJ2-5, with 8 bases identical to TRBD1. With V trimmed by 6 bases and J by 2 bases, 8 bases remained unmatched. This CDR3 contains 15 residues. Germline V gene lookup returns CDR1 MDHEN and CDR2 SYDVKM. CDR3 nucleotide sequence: TGTGCCAGCAGCGCAGGGGGCCTGGGACAAGAGACCCAGTACTTC. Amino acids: CASSAGGLGQETQYF.

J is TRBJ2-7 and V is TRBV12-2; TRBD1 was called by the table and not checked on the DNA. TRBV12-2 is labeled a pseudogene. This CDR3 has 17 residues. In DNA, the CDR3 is TGTGCAAGTCGCCTACCACCACTCCGGGACAGGGCCCACGAGCAGTACTTC. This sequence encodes CASRLPPLRDRAHEQYF.

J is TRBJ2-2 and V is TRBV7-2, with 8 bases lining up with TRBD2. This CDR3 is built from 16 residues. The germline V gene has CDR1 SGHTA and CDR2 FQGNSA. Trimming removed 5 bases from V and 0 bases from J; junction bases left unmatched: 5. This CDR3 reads CASSLTSGTNTGELFF. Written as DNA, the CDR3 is TGTGCCAGCAGCCTCACTAGCGGAACGAACACCGGGGAGCTGTTTTTT.

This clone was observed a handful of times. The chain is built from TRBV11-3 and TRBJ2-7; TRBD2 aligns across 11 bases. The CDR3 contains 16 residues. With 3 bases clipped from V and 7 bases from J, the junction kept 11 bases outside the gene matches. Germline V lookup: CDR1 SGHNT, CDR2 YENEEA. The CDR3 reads CASSFAVAGGSREQYF. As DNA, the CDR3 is TGTGCCAGCAGCTTTGCGGTAGCGGGAGGGTCTCGGGAGCAGTACTTC.

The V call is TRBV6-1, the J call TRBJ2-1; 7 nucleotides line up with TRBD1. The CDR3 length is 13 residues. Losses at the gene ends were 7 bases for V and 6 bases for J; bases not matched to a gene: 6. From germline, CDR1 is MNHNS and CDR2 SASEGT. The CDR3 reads CASTLDRVNEQFF. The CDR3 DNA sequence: TGTGCCAGCACCTTAGACAGGGTCAATGAGCAGTTCTTC.

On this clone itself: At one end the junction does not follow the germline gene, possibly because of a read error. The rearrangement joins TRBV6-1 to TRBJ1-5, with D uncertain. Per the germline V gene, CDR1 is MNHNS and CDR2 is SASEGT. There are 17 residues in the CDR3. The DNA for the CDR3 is TGTGCCAGCAGAGAAGGGAGTACCGCTTATAGCAATCAGCCCCAGCATTTT. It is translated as CASREGSTAYSNQPQHF.

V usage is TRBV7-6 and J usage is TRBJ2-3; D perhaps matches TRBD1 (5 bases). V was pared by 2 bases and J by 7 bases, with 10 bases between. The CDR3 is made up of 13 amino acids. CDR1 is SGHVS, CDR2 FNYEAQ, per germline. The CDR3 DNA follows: TGTGCCAGCAGCTTATCACAGGCAAATACGCAGTATTTT. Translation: CASSLSQANTQYF.

The CDR3 spells CASSLDLAGGHNEQFF. The CDR3, as DNA: TGTGCCAGCAGCTTGGACCTAGCGGGAGGTCACAATGAGCAGTTCTTC. The chain recombines TRBV5-4 with TRBJ2-1, with TRBD2 identical over 11 bases. Germline assignment: CDR1 SGHNT and CDR2 YYREEE (reference sequence). V dropped 0 bases and J dropped 5; count of bases not matched to a gene: 4. This CDR3 comprises 16 residues.

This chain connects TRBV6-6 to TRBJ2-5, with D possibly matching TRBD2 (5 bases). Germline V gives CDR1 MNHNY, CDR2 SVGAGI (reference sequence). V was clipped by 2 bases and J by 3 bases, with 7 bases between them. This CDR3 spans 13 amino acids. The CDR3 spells CASSYRDKETQYF. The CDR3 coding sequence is TGTGCCAGCAGTTACCGGGATAAAGAGACCCAGTACTTC.

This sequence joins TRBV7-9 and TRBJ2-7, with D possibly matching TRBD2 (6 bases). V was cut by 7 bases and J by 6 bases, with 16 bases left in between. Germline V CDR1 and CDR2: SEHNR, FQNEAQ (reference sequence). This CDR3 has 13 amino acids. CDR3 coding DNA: TGTGCCAGCACCTTGGCGGGGTCGGGCGAGCAGTACTTC. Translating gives CASTLAGSGEQYF.

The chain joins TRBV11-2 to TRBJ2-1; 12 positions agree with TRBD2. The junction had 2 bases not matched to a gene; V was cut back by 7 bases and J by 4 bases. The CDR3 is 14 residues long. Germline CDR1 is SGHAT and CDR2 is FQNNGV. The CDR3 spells CASTLAGGYNEQFF. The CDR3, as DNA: TGTGCCAGCACGCTAGCGGGAGGGTACAATGAGCAGTTCTTC.

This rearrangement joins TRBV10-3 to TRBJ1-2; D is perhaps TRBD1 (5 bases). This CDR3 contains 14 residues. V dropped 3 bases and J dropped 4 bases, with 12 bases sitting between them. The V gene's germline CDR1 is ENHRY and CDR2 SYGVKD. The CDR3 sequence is CAISDGRVGYGYTF. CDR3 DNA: TGTGCCATCAGTGACGGCAGGGTGGGCTATGGCTACACCTTC.

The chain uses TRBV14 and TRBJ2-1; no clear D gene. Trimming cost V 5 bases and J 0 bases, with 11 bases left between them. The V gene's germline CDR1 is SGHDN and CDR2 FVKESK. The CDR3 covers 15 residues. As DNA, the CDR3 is TGTGCCAGCAGCGTTCGACGGAGCTCCTACAATGAGCAGTTCTTC. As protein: CASSVRRSSYNEQFF. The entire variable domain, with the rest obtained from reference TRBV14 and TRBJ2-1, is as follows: EAGVTQFPSHSVIEKGQTVTLRCDPISGHDNLYWYRRVMGKEIKFLLHFVKESKQDESGMPNNRFLAERTGGTYSTLKVQPAELEDSGVYFCASSVRRSSYNEQFFGPGTRLTVL.

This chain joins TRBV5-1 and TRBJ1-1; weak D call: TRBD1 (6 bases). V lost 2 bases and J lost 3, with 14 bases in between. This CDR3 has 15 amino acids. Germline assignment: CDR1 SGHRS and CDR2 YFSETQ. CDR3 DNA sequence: TGCGCCAGCAGCTTCTTAGCAGGGGTTGACACTGAAGCTTTCTTT. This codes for CASSFLAGVDTEAFF. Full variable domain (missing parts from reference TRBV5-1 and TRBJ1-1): KAGVTQTPRYLIKTRGQQVTLSCSPISGHRSVSWYQQTPGQGLQFLFEYFSETQRNKGNFPGRFSGRQFSNSRSEMNVSTLELGDSALYLCASSFLAGVDTEAFFGQGTRLTVV.

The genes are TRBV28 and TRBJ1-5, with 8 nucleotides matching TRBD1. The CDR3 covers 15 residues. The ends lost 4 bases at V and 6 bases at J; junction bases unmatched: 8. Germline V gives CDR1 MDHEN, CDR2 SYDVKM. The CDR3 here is CASSSPGQAIQPQHF. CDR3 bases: TGTGCCAGCAGTTCACCGGGACAGGCAATTCAGCCCCAGCATTTT.

The CDR3 sequence: CASSARDRDFLGQPQHF. The CDR3 bases are TGTGCCAGCAGCGCCCGGGACAGGGACTTTCTGGGTCAGCCCCAGCATTTT. The chain is built from TRBV7-8 and TRBJ1-5; 9 bases agree with TRBD1. Losses at the gene ends were 5 bases for V and 6 bases for J; bases not matched to a gene: 14. CDR3 size: 17 residues. The germline V gene encodes CDR1 SGHVS and CDR2 FQNEAQ.

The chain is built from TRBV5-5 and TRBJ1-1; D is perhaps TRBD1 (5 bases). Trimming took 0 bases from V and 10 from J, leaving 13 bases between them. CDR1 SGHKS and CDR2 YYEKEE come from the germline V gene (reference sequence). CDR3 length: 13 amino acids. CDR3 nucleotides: TGTGCCAGCAGCTTGGAAGGCAGGGTGCGAGCTTTCTTT. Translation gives CASSLEGRVRAFF.

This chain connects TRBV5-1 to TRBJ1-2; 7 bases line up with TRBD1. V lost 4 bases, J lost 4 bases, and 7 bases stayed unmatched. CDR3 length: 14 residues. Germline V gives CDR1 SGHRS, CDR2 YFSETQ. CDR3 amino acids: CASSPDRSGYGYTF. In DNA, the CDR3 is TGCGCCAGCAGCCCGGACAGGAGTGGCTATGGCTACACCTTC.

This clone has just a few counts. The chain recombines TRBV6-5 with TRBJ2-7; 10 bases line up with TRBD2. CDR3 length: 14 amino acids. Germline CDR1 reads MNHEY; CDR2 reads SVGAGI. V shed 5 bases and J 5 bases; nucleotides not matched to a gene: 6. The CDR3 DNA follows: TGTGCCAGCAGTCCAGGACTAGCGGCCCACGAGCAGTACTTC. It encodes CASSPGLAAHEQYF.

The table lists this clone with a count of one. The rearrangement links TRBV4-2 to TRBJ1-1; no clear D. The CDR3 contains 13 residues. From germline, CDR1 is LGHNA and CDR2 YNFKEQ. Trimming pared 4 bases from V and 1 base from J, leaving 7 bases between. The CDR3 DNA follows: TGTGCCAGCAGCCGGGAGAGGAACACTGAAGCTTTCTTT. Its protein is CASSRERNTEAFF.